This TCR beta chain derives from a study of shared clonotypes between healthy human individuals (dated by TCRdb to the early 2020s). Study-level background: Two women and three men aged 18 to 49 years were included in the cohort. For each donor, CD4 naive and CD4 memory were each run on three plates, CD8 naive on two plates, and CD8 memory on one plate. To increase sequencing depth and limit assay-specific biases, TCR repertoire library preparation and sequencing were carried out by different laboratories using diverse techniques. The study deeply sequenced blood TCR repertoires of about 5 healthy adults to estimate repertoire size and the extent of clonotype sharing between individuals. Leukapheresis yielded between about 0.94 and 8.9 billion PBMCs per donor.

Results and caveats for the whole study, not just this receptor: When a few donors were compared, the shared fraction of clonotypes was around 5% for naive CD4, around 4% for naive CD8, 2% to 2.5% for memory CD4, and roughly 0.43% for memory CD8. Pairwise subsampling led to the expectation that sequencing depth would affect the degree of clonotype sharing among donors. Larger estimated clonotype richness was generally found for naive subsets than for memory subsets. Compared with non-shared clonotypes, clonotypes shared by all four sorted-subset donors had higher generation probabilities. Rarefaction of sorted-subset datasets indicated incomplete sequencing despite the large sequencing depth. Sampling was restricted to blood, and TCR repertoires in tissue are likely to differ from TCR repertoires in blood. Because the study included a small number of donors, the genetic and exposure-history diversity represented was limited.

A few counts support this clone. The antigen it recognizes is unknown. It has no much larger one-base neighbor in the sample; base qualities were not kept. The donors were healthy, HIV-negative adults with no recently reported acute infections or vaccinations. Every donor was a Caucasian adult living in Nashville, Tennessee, USA. CD4+ T cells were enriched by magnetic negative selection, after which naive cells were positively selected on CD45RA and the negative fraction was taken as the memory subset. After blood collection by leukapheresis, PBMCs were isolated using Ficoll-Histopaque density gradient centrifugation and then cryopreserved in the vapor phase of liquid nitrogen. Analytical flow cytometry was used to check the purity and quantity of each magnetically sorted T cell population. From each sorted fraction, genomic DNA was isolated and quantified by UV absorbance on a Nanodrop 2000c. Using the deep immunoSEQ assay, multiplex PCR amplified TCR CDR3 regions from genomic DNA. Genomic DNA extracted from each cell subset was distributed evenly over all wells of several immunoSEQ 96-well plates, and each plate served as one replicate. Each replicate PCR for sorted subsets received roughly 0.2 ug genomic DNA, equal to about 30,000 T cell genomes. Purified libraries were measured with a Qubit 3.0 fluorometer, size-checked on a Bioanalyzer 2100, and measured again with the KAPA Library Quantification kit. A separate single-read 150-cycle Illumina NextSeq 550 flow cell was used to sequence each immunoSEQ 96-well plate. As for how the authors treated the data: Because only junctional sequences without quality scores were contained in the immunoSEQ output, filtering matching that applied to full-length reads could not be performed. To assign V/J genes and CDR3, sequences were annotated using PyIR, a Python wrapper for IgBLAST v1.9, with IMGT germline references. Any read was removed if the V/J assignment was weak (E-value above 1e-6), the CDR3 was missing, or the read contained stop codons, out-of-frame junctions, or ambiguous translated residues. A V3J clonotype was defined by an identical inferred V gene, J gene, and CDR3 amino acid sequence. To compute the percentage overlap between repertoires, the number of shared unique clonotypes was divided by the size of the smaller repertoire. Richness of each repertoire was evaluated using RTK rarefaction, the Chao1 estimator, and Recon v2.1 estimates of unobserved clonotypes. OLGA was used to compute generation probabilities for all TCRbeta clonotypes that the gDNA method yielded from a handful of donors. TCRdb carries this immuneACCESS record with in-frame sequences only. Its versions omit some clonotypes, under half of them owing to an unresolved V gene in the studies checked, with the rest unexplained. For V, J and clone size, that table is used; D and trimming come from the DNA. For this sample there are fewer than 3 million clones; 92% appear just once. Approximately 0.4% of the sample comes from the top ten.

At the junction V is shortened by 3 bases and J by 4 bases, with 7 bases in between. The germline V gene (reference sequence) yields SEHNR for CDR1 and FQNEAQ for CDR2. Taken from cysteine to phenylalanine, the CDR3 has 13 residues. Kept here is only the CDR3 DNA, which spans 39 bases and is read in frame from base 1. The source material was naive CD4+ T cells from PBMCs. The cell subset or site label, read with the paper, signifies: CD45RA+ positively selected. This clonotype was obtained from a man younger than 35 in good health. Some clones in this sample may be carry-over from other donors' samples. The V and J genes are TRBV7-9 and TRBJ1-5; the D segment cannot be called with confidence. This receptor carries the CDR3 CASSLSPNQPQHF. The DNA sequence is TGTGCCAGCAGCTTGAGTCCGAATCAGCCCCAGCATTTT.